The clone carrying this T cell receptor (beta chain) was seen only a few times. The data are from a study of blood T cells in healthy people across ages. Trimming took 3 bases from V and 7 from J, leaving 10 bases between them. The CDR3 extends over 12 amino acids. CDR1 DFQATT and CDR2 SNEGSKA come from the germline V gene (reference sequence). Primed by a sample-barcoded 5' primer and a J-beta primer mix, a second PCR proceeded for about 6 to 11 cycles. A tag from a template-switch adaptor with 12 random nucleotides marked each cDNA molecule. One entry per CDR3 protein, called by TCRdb with MiXCR from the 5' RACE reads. The profile shows about 1 million distinct CDR3 sequences, roughly 45% of them singletons. Aged roughly 6 to 100, donors were systemically healthy Caucasians from Russia.

This receptor was taken from a woman aged 60 to 75 in good health. The sample taken for sequencing was blood. The V gene is TRBV20-1, the J gene TRBJ2-4; no clear D. The CDR3 region has the DNA TGCAGTGCTAGCCCCCGGACCAACATTCAGTACTTC. This gives the protein CSASPRTNIQYF.